The present TCR beta chain was sequenced within a study of cytomegalovirus exposure and HLA in healthy donors (dated by TCRdb to the late 2010s). About the study as a whole: An earlier analysis of roughly 500 of the donors reported more than 250 Gb of sequence data and 117 million unique TCR beta sequences from about 180 million T cells. Four to six DR-DQ haplotypes were handled as single units for association and clustering, since linkage in the cohort was strong. In the later analysis, no new phenotypic data were used to find candidate immune exposures; instead, reliance was placed on TCR beta sequences and their occurrence across donors. On average, roughly 240,000 unique TCR beta nucleotide sequences were sequenced per donor among 398 genotyped donors of the cohort, with 15% to 20% of those sequences being non-productive. The study aimed to test whether cataloging public T cell receptors could reveal signatures of past pathogen exposure. The T cell repertoires of around 730 subjects were profiled by immunosequencing and related to cytomegalovirus serostatus. An early release covering around 630 HLA-typed donors comprised about 290 gigabases of sequencing data and approximately 85 million unique TCR sequences. Of the 300 to 500 genotyped donors, 65% to 90% were placed in the genetic ancestry cluster associated with self-reported Caucasian donors. Besides the first cohort of roughly 660 subjects, a separate validation cohort made up of about 120 different subjects was used. Donor age, sex, ethnicity and CMV serostatus were compiled alongside the repertoire data. The number of donors typed differed by locus, with about 629-640 for A, B, C, DRB1 and DQB1, over 500 for DQA1, 606 for DPA1, and roughly 450 for DPB1. Every discovery cohort repertoire had been produced on one sequencing platform. High-throughput TCR immunosequencing, statistical association of individual TCRs with disease status, and machine learning were combined to predict cytomegalovirus infection status. A later analysis re-examined previously published TCR beta repertoires from roughly 720 donors and added high-resolution HLA genotyping to investigate patterns of TCR occurrence. Genome-wide SNP genotypes for about three fifths of the roughly 700 donors were used in a later genetic analysis, which treated that subset as a discovery cohort. HLA typing included class I and class II loci at four-digit resolution. An earlier analysis of approximately 500 of the donors applied high-throughput TCR beta sequencing to assess whether each TCR beta V gene segment acted as functional or pseudogenic. Overall study outcomes, separate from this receptor: While some public TCRs were present in many individuals, most TCR sequences turned up only very rarely across donors. According to the authors, the approach could potentially be generalized to other disease states and immunological phenotypes. Immune exposure information for the cohort was limited to CMV serostatus. An association between a missense DCLRE1C variant and V-gene and J-gene trimming of TCR beta chains was found in a later genetic analysis and replicated in an independent cohort. When HLA alleles, especially DR and DQ, strongly co-occurred, TCR associations were difficult to assign to individual alleles. A further reported finding was that TCR beta sequences accurately predicted the HLA-A and HLA-B alleles for most subjects in the first cohort. In this cohort, only TCR beta chains were sequenced, and detectable features were limited by the absence of alpha or paired-chain data. In vitro tests confirmed that three of the cytomegalovirus-associated TCR beta chains recognize cytomegalovirus antigens. Because HLA typing was missing for some donors at each locus, association tests included only the typed subset. Specific HLA alleles were associated with 16,951 TCR beta sequences at a false discovery rate of 0.05 in a later analysis. In a later genetic analysis, fewer N-insertions in productive TCRs were reported among donors in an Asian-associated ancestry cluster than the roughly 640-donor mean. In a later analysis, most CMV-associated TCR beta chains were found to appear HLA-restricted, with HLA associations seemingly driven largely by CMV exposure. Sequencing depth was assumed to be roughly uniform across donors in the presence/absence analyses, though that assumption may not hold. According to a later analysis, TCR association rates differed among HLA loci, with DRB1 alleles showing the most associated TCRs and HLA-C alleles showing the fewest. An earlier analysis of approximately 540 of the donors showed that most TCR beta V segments appeared in productive rearrangements either about 87% or about 30% of the time, which broadly matched IMGT annotations. The 87-base-pair reads could not distinguish some IMGT-functional V segments, including TRBV6-2 and TRBV6-3, so those segments were excluded. Compared with equally common non-associated chains, HLA-associated TCR beta chains in a later analysis were more clonally expanded and had lower generation probabilities. According to a later analysis, parvovirus B19, influenza, CMV and Epstein-Barr virus appeared linked to several top co-occurrence clusters. Linkage disequilibrium might explain the correlated functional status among segregating V segments, but an unknown experimental factor could not be excluded. The classifier was reported to diagnose cytomegalovirus status with high specificity and sensitivity in both the original cohort and the validation cohort. Because counts were too low, about 18 rarely observed V segments, including chromosome 9 orphons, were excluded from the earlier analysis of 500 to 700 of the donors. The study listed approximately 150 TCR beta chains as associated with cytomegalovirus. A cluster of highly shared sequence variants was judged likely to represent a technical artifact of the sequencing pipeline.

The library relied on the immunoSEQ multiplex PCR assay. A mixture of 60 forward primers for TCR Vbeta segments and 13 reverse primers for TCR Jbeta segments was used in the multiplex PCR. The CDR3 region of rearranged TCR beta genes was amplified from genomic DNA by a multiplex PCR assay. The amplified TCR beta libraries were sequenced on the Illumina HiSeq System as 87-base-pair reads. The study's processing was this. In a later analysis, tens of millions of unique TCR beta chains were counted across the 500 to 850 repertoires, and roughly 10 million of these chains were shared by at least two donors. Raw reads were error-corrected and collapsed into unique sequences by a nearest-neighbor algorithm in which closely related sequences were merged to remove PCR and sequencing errors. Alignment of CDR3 sequences to IMGT reference sequences was used to assign V, D and J gene segments. For a sequence to be retained, a match of at least six nucleotides to both a V gene segment and a J gene segment was required. Rearrangements were classified as productive when the CDR3 lacked stop codons and remained in frame with V and J, and all other rearrangements were classified as non-productive. CDR3 was defined by IMGT convention, running from the second conserved V-encoded cysteine to the conserved J-encoded phenylalanine. Sequences without an unambiguous match to a single V gene segment were excluded from the earlier analysis of about 600 of the donors. In an earlier analysis of a few hundred of the donors, V segments were called functional above 56.7% productive rearrangements and were called segregating when the between-donor standard deviation exceeded 5%. A statistical classification framework was built to diagnose cytomegalovirus status from the catalog of TCR beta chain sequences. V and J gene assignment, in a later analysis, came from comparing TCR nucleotide sequences with IMGT/GENE-DB human TR gene sequences. A later analysis assigned CDR3 sequences and most-parsimonious VDJ recombination scenarios with the TCRdist pipeline. A later analysis defined each TCR beta chain by its CDR3 amino acid sequence plus V-gene family, and excluded reads lacking a unique V-gene family. A later analysis removed 550 to 650 highly shared, low-generation-probability nucleotide sequences to deal with suspected cross-contamination and a sequencing artifact. A later analysis calculated a clonal expansion index for each public chain from normalized within-repertoire ranks of inferred template counts. In a later analysis, generation probabilities were computed using a VDJ recombination model fitted to out-of-frame rearrangements, and the results were checked against IGoR. In a later analysis, hypergeometric tests were used to score TCR-TCR, TCR-HLA and TCR-CMV co-occurrence, with a repertoire-size bias correction applied to TCR pairs. In a later analysis, false discovery rates were estimated by permuting HLA or CMV assignments 20 times. In a later analysis, co-occurring TCRs were grouped using DBSCAN, with TCRdist sequence similarity added in when clustering inside HLA-allele-positive subsets. Repertoires with fewer than 30,000 or more than 120,000 public chains, plus five repertoires with anomalous nucleotide sharing, were excluded from co-occurrence clustering. TCRdb's version of the immuneACCESS table is confined to in-frame rearrangements and falls short of the full clone set. An unresolved V gene accounts for under half of the shortfall where checked; the remainder is of unknown origin. V and J calls and clone size follow that table, whereas D and trimming were derived from the DNA. The sample contains a few hundred thousand clones, approximately 83% of them found a single time. Of the sample, more than 1.3% falls within the top ten clones.

The CDR3 numbers 19 residues from cysteine through phenylalanine. Only the CDR3 DNA is retained, 57 bases long and in frame from the first base. As encoded in the germline V gene (reference sequence), CDR1 is LNHDA while CDR2 is SQIVND. V is cut back by 3 bases and J by 1 base, with 10 bases in the junction unmatched. In regard to this clone: The antigen it binds to is not known. Base qualities are missing; no much larger clone stands one base away.

The cohort comprised fewer than 750 healthy bone marrow donors. Cohort members were all nominally healthy when sampled, although unrecorded immune exposures were likely present. The donor was CMV seronegative and belonged to the group of 350 or so seronegative cohort members. Each donor provided a peripheral blood sample, and peripheral blood mononuclear cells were used for TCR beta sequencing. Genomic DNA extraction from the blood cell samples was performed with the Qiagen DNeasy Blood Extraction Kit. This TCR was recovered from a girl aged 10-17 years in good health and CMV-seronegative. The receptor chain draws on TRBV19 and TRBJ2-2; 11 junctional bases match TRBD2. The sequenced sample was PBMCs. The nucleotides are TGTGCCAGTAGTATCGAGGGGGCAGGACTAGCGGGGAACACCGGGGAGCTGTTTTTT. This gives the protein CASSIEGAGLAGNTGELFF. Joined to the reference TRBV19 and TRBJ2-2 proteins, this CDR3 gives the full variable domain: DGGITQSPKYLFRKEGQNVTLSCEQNLNHDAMYWYRQDPGQGLRLIYYSQIVNDFQKGDIAEGYSVSREKKESFPLTVTSAQKNPTAFYLCASSIEGAGLAGNTGELFFGEGSRLTVL.